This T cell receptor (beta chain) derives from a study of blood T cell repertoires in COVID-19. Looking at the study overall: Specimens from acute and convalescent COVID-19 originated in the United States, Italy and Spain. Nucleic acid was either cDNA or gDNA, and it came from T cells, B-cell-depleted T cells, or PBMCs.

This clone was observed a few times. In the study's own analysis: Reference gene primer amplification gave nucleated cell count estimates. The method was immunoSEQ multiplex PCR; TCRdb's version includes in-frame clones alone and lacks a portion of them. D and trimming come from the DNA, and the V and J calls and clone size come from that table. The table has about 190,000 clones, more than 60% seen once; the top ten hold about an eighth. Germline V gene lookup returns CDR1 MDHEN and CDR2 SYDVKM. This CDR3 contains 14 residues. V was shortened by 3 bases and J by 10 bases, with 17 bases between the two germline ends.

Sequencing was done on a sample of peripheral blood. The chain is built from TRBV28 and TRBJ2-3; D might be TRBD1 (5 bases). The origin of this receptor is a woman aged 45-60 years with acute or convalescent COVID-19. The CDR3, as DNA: TGTGCCAGCAGTTTCGATCACAGGCAAAGATCGCAGTATTTT. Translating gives CASSFDHRQRSQYF.